This T cell receptor (beta chain) was found in a study of blood T cell repertoires in COVID-19. The protocol was immunoSEQ multiplex PCR, while the TCRdb copy is restricted to in-frame clones and leaves out a portion. The table records roughly 350,000 clones, about 92% of them present only once. V lost 4 bases to trimming and J lost 0 bases, with 16 bases between them. From germline, CDR1 is LGHDT and CDR2 YNNKEL (reference sequence). The CDR3 runs to 16 residues. The V and J genes are TRBV3-1 (or the pseudogene TRBV3-2) and TRBJ2-7; weak D call: TRBD2 (6 bases). The source of this sequence is a woman aged 25 to 39 who had recovered from COVID-19. The source material was PBMCs or T cells enriched from blood (not recorded which). The DNA for the CDR3 is TGTGCCAGCAGCCGGGGGAGGAGGGCCGGCTCCTACGAGCAGTACTTC. Translating it yields CASSRGRRAGSYEQYF.